What follows are 23 T cell receptor beta chains derived from one specimen sequenced in a study of cytomegalovirus exposure and HLA in healthy donors. The study ran its PCR with 60 Vbeta and 13 Jbeta primers. The data were produced by immunoSEQ multiplex PCR, yet TCRdb's version contains in-frame clones alone and is incomplete. The table has about 120,000 clones, 80% seen once. The sequenced material came from PBMCs. The receptors were gathered from a female donor in good health and CMV-seronegative.

This sequence joins TRBV19 and TRBJ1-5, with D perhaps matching TRBD1 (6 bases). Germline CDR1 and CDR2: LNHDA and SQIVND (reference sequence). This CDR3 is 18 amino acids long. Trimming pared 5 bases from V and 1 base from J, leaving 21 bases between. CDR3 sequence reads: CASSWTAQTPVSNQPQHF. CDR3 in DNA: TGTGCCAGTAGTTGGACAGCGCAGACCCCAGTCAGCAATCAGCCCCAGCATTTT.

This clone was observed once. The chain has TRBV7-9 and TRBJ2-1; 8 bases match TRBD2. This CDR3 contains 12 residues. With 2 bases clipped from V and 15 bases from J, the junction kept 6 bases outside the gene matches. Germline assignment: CDR1 SEHNR and CDR2 FQNEAQ (reference sequence). CDR3 bases: TGTGCCAGCAGCTTAACGGCGGGGGGACTGTTCTTC. Translation gives CASSLTAGGLFF.

The chain employs TRBV6-5 and TRBJ1-5; D call uncertain. CDR1 is MNHEY, CDR2 SVGAGI, per germline. V lost 0 bases and J lost 7, with 7 bases in between. The CDR3 contains 13 residues. CDR3 in DNA: TGTGCCAGCAGTTACTCGAGAGTGCAGCCCCAGCATTTT. This translates into CASSYSRVQPQHF.

The chain carries TRBV5-1 and TRBJ1-3, with D perhaps TRBD1 (5 bases). V was cut by 4 bases and J by 4 bases, with 12 bases left in between. Germline CDR1 is SGHRS and CDR2 is YFSETQ. The CDR3 is 14 amino acids. In nucleotides, the CDR3 is TGCGCCAGCAGCGTAGGGGATCCCGGAAACACCATATATTTT. As protein: CASSVGDPGNTIYF.

The V and J genes are TRBV30 and TRBJ2-6; 8 bases are shared with TRBD1. CDR1 is GTSNPN and CDR2 is SVGIG in the germline V gene (reference sequence). Trimming took 3 bases from V and 1 from J; bases not matched to a gene: 8. This CDR3 is 17 amino acids long. The CDR3 DNA sequence: TGTGCCTGGAGGTCGGGTGACAGGGGTTCTGGGGCCAACGTCCTGACTTTC. Protein: CAWRSGDRGSGANVLTF.

The chain links TRBV11-2 to TRBJ1-1, with 8 bases matching TRBD1. V lost 3 bases and J lost 8; bases outside the gene matches: 14. Germline assignment: CDR1 SGHAT and CDR2 FQNNGV. The CDR3 is 16 residues long. The CDR3 DNA is TGTGCCAGCAGCTTCTACACCCTTACTTGGACAGGGGAAGCTTTCTTT. It is translated as CASSFYTLTWTGEAFF.

This clone occurred a few times. The chain joins TRBV6-7 to TRBJ2-7, with a possible D match to TRBD1 (6 bases). TRBV6-7 is known as an ORF, though its function is uncertain. V lost 2 bases and J 4 bases, leaving 27 bases between the germline ends. The CDR3 consists of 19 residues. The CDR3 region has the DNA TGTGCCAGCAGTTACGATTGGGGACACCAAAAGACAGCGCCATACGAGCAGTACTTC. Translated, it gives CASSYDWGHQKTAPYEQYF.

In this sample, this clone turned up a few times. The chain joins TRBV7-9 to TRBJ2-5; 13 bases match TRBD2. V was clipped by 5 bases and J by 2 bases; unmatched bases: 5. The CDR3 is 16 amino acids. CDR1 is SEHNR, CDR2 FQNEAQ, per germline (reference sequence). CDR3 coding DNA: TGTGCCAGCAGCCAGGGACTAGCGGGGAGGCAAGAGACCCAGTACTTC. Translating gives CASSQGLAGRQETQYF.

This clone occurred once. The rearrangement joins TRBV9 to TRBJ1-4; D is unclear. Germline-derived CDR1 and CDR2 are SGDLS and YYNGEE. V was cut by 3 bases and J by 0 bases, with 6 bases left in between. CDR3 length: 14 amino acids. DNA for the CDR3: TGTGCCAGCAGCGCGAGCGCAACTAATGAAAAACTGTTTTTT. This translates into CASSASATNEKLFF.

In regard to this clone: This specimen includes other DNA sequences encoding the same CDR3. The rearrangement joins TRBV28 to TRBJ2-7; 10 positions match TRBD1. The J segment lost 4 bases and the V segment lost 5 bases, leaving 8 bases of the junction unmatched. This CDR3 spans 15 amino acids. Germline CDR1 and CDR2: MDHEN and SYDVKM. Written as DNA, the CDR3 is TGTGCCAGCAGTCCCACCGGGACAGGGGCTTACGAGCAGTACTTC. Translating it yields CASSPTGTGAYEQYF.

The CDR3 DNA sequence: TGTGCCAGCAGTTACAAAGGGGACGAGCAGTACTTC. It codes for CASSYKGDEQYF. The V call is TRBV6-5, the J call TRBJ2-7; weak D call: TRBD1 (5 bases). Trimming took off 2 bases at V and 5 bases at J, with 7 bases between the two ends. The CDR3 consists of 12 residues. Germline V CDR1 and CDR2: MNHEY, SVGAGI.

The genes are TRBV1 and TRBJ2-7; the tabulated D call, TRBD2, remains unverified against the DNA. TRBV1 is designated a pseudogene. The CDR3 length is 12 residues. For the CDR3, the DNA is TGCACGGGGGCGGGAGGACCGTACGAGCAGTACTTC. It encodes CTGAGGPYEQYF.

The chain links TRBV5-1 to TRBJ2-1, with TRBD2 matching 10 bases. The CDR3 consists of 14 residues. The V and J ends lost 1 base and 15 bases, in that order; junction bases with no gene match: 10. Per the germline V gene, CDR1 is SGHRS and CDR2 is YFSETQ. The chain's CDR3 is CASSLSPLAGEVFF. In DNA, the CDR3 is TGCGCCAGCAGCTTGTCCCCCCTAGCGGGGGAGGTGTTCTTC.

The genes are TRBV12-5 and TRBJ2-7, with a possible D match to TRBD1 (5 bases). V shed 1 base and J shed 1 base, with 11 bases lying between them. Per the germline V gene, CDR1 is LGHNT and CDR2 is FRNRAP. This CDR3 region has 15 residues. CDR3 residues: CASGLETTGSYEQYF. CDR3 nucleotide sequence: TGTGCTAGTGGTTTGGAAACTACAGGTTCCTACGAGCAGTACTTC.

CDR3 bases: TGCGCCAGCAGCGCTGGCGGGGGCAATAACTACGAGCAGTACTTC. This encodes CASSAGGGNNYEQYF. The chain is built from TRBV5-1 and TRBJ2-7; D possibly corresponds to TRBD2 (7 bases). With 4 bases removed from V and 3 bases from J, the gap between germline ends came to 17 bases. The length of the CDR3 is 15 residues. Germline-derived CDR1 and CDR2 are SGHRS and YFSETQ.

The chain joins TRBV2 to TRBJ2-2; 9 nucleotides line up with TRBD2. Germline-derived CDR1 and CDR2 are SNHLY and FYNNEI. With V trimmed by 6 bases and J by 6 bases, 2 bases remained unmatched. The CDR3 is 13 amino acids. The CDR3 sequence: CASSRLAAGELFF. The DNA for the CDR3 is TGTGCCAGCAGCAGACTAGCGGCCGGGGAGCTGTTTTTT.

This sequence joins TRBV28 and TRBJ2-5; D perhaps matches TRBD1 (5 bases). The J call is uncertain, as TRBJ2-7 better fits the DNA end. The CDR3 length is 12 residues. Germline assignment: CDR1 MDHEN and CDR2 SYDVKM. CDR3 DNA sequence: TGTGCTATACGGACACAAACCTACGAGCAGTACTTC. It yields the protein CAIRTQTYEQYF.

The chain couples TRBV2 to TRBJ2-4, with 8 bases aligning to TRBD1. Germline V gene data show CDR1 as SNHLY and CDR2 as FYNNEI. Losses at the gene ends were 7 bases for V and 1 base for J; bases not matched to a gene: 6. The CDR3 spans 15 residues. DNA of the CDR3: TGTGCCAGCATTCGGCAGGGGGCGGCCAAAAACATTCAGTACTTC. Its translation is CASIRQGAAKNIQYF.

In this sample, this clone turned up a few times. This chain connects TRBV5-1 to TRBJ2-1; D might be TRBD2 (6 bases). The ends were cut back, 0 bases at V and 2 bases at J, with 9 bases in the middle. The CDR3 is made up of 15 amino acids. Germline assignment: CDR1 SGHRS and CDR2 YFSETQ. CDR3: CASSLDAGTYNEQFF. CDR3 nucleotide sequence: TGCGCCAGCAGCTTGGATGCGGGGACCTACAATGAGCAGTTCTTC.

This clone was found a few times. This sequence joins TRBV13 and TRBJ2-3, with TRBD2 as a possible D gene (5 bases). The CDR3 covers 13 residues. The germline V gene has CDR1 PRHDT and CDR2 FYEKMQ (reference sequence). The V end was cut by 5 bases, the J end by 8 bases, with 14 bases between. The CDR3 region has the DNA TGTGCCAGCAGCCCGGCCCGGGGTGGTACGCAGTATTTT. Protein: CASSPARGGTQYF.

This chain's CDR3 is CASSLDTSGANVLTF. DNA for the CDR3: TGTGCCAGCAGCTTGGACACCTCTGGGGCCAACGTCCTGACTTTC. The J gene is TRBJ2-6, the V gene TRBV13, with D possibly being TRBD1 (5 bases). In germline, CDR1 is PRHDT, CDR2 FYEKMQ (reference sequence). This CDR3 spans 15 amino acids. V lost 3 bases and J 0 bases, leaving 6 bases between the germline ends. Complete variable domain (other parts from reference TRBV13 and TRBJ2-6): AAGVIQSPRHLIKEKRETATLKCYPIPRHDTVYWYQQGPGQDPQFLISFYEKMQSDKGSIPDRFSAQQFSDYHSELNMSSLELGDSALYFCASSLDTSGANVLTFGAGSRLTVL.

J is TRBJ2-7 and V is TRBV19, with D perhaps matching TRBD1 (6 bases). The end of the DNA aligns better with TRBJ2-1, so the J call may be wrong. The CDR3 loop spans 14 amino acids. CDR1 LNHDA and CDR2 SQIVND come from the germline V gene (reference sequence). CDR3 DNA sequence: TGTGCCAGTAGAACAGGACAGAATTACAATGAGCAGTTCTTC. It specifies CASRTGQNYNEQFF.

V is TRBV27 and J is TRBJ2-7, with D possibly TRBD1 on 5 matching bases. The CDR3 consists of 14 residues. CDR1 is MNHEY, CDR2 SMNVEV, per germline (reference sequence). Trimming took off 4 bases at V and 4 bases at J, with 14 bases between the two ends. The CDR3 DNA follows: TGTGCCAGCAGTTCGCGGACACCTATATACGAGCAGTACTTC. Its translation is CASSSRTPIYEQYF.